Below, one TCR beta chain is given with its context. The target antigen is unknown. Collection of 8.5 to 10 milliliters of peripheral blood was performed for each donor. The second PCR ran about 6 to 11 cycles with a sample-barcoded 5' primer and J-beta primers. Template switching added a 12-random-nucleotide identifier to every cDNA molecule. TCRdb passed the 5' RACE reads through MiXCR, listing each CDR3 protein once. The sample shows approximately 820,000 distinct CDR3 sequences, around 43% of them seen only once. This specimen comes from a study of blood T cells in healthy people across ages. Study results and caveats: Long-lived donors exceeded aged donors in naive CD4+ cells and diversity.

The sequenced sample consisted of blood. The clonotype comes from a man aged 55 to 69 in good health.

This CDR3 is CASSLVGQDYNEQYF. The CDR3 DNA follows: TGCGCCAGCAGCTTGGTGGGGCAAGATTATAATGAGCAGTACTTC. V and J are TRBV5-1 and TRBJ2-4; D is possibly TRBD1 (5 bases). V was shortened by 0 bases and J by 13 bases, with 20 bases between the two germline ends. The length of the CDR3 is 15 residues. The germline gives CDR1 SGHRS, CDR2 YFSETQ.